The rows below give T cell receptor beta chains drawn from one sample of a study of T cells after posttransplantation cyclophosphamide. The data were produced by immunoSEQ multiplex PCR, yet TCRdb's version contains in-frame clones alone and is incomplete. The sample yields under 75,000 clones, just over 90% seen once. The specimen was PBMCs. All receptors derive from a woman aged 25 to 39 in good health and a related stem cell transplant donor. The CDR3 runs from the conserved cysteine through the conserved F or W. D genes are given only for firm matches. The size of a clone is reported for some rows only, either as once, few or many, or as a class for expanded clones.

D: NA
size: NA
J: TRBJ1-1
V: TRBV6-4
CDR3: CASSETGFGNTEAFF
DNA: TGTGCCAGCAGTGAAACAGGGTTCGGGAACACTGAAGCTTTCTTT

D: NA
size: NA
J: TRBJ2-2
V: TRBV7-2
CDR3: CASSLVAVYTGELFF
DNA: TGTGCCAGCAGCTTAGTCGCGGTCTACACCGGGGAGCTGTTTTTT

D: NA
size: NA
J: TRBJ2-2
V: TRBV5-1
CDR3: CASSLTGFNTGELFF
DNA: TGCGCCAGCAGCCTGACAGGTTTCAACACCGGGGAGCTGTTTTTT

D: NA
size: NA
J: TRBJ1-6
V: TRBV12-1
CDR3: CASSFLTGLLSSYNSPLHF
DNA: TGTGCCAGCAGCTTCCTAACGGGACTTCTGAGCTCCTATAATTCACCCCTCCACTTT

D: TRBD2
size: once
J: TRBJ2-7
V: TRBV29-1
CDR3: CSVASTAGGSLGYEQYF
DNA: TGCAGCGTTGCTTCTACGGCGGGGGGCAGCCTAGGGTACGAGCAGTACTTC

D: NA
size: NA
J: TRBJ2-1
V: TRBV6-5
CDR3: CASRGGPGSYNEQFF
DNA: TGTGCCAGCAGGGGTGGGCCTGGCTCCTACAATGAGCAGTTCTTC

D: NA
size: NA
J: TRBJ2-2
V: TRBV7-9
CDR3: CASSSLRPLNTGELFF
DNA: TGTGCCAGCAGCTCTCTCAGACCATTGAACACCGGGGAGCTGTTTTTT

D: NA
size: NA
J: TRBJ2-7
V: TRBV29-1
CDR3: CSVGGQRGIEQYF
DNA: TGCAGCGTTGGAGGGCAGAGGGGGATCGAGCAGTACTTC

D: TRBD2
size: NA
J: TRBJ2-2
V: TRBV6-1
CDR3: CASSGRLAGGTGELFF
DNA: TGTGCCAGCAGTGGACGACTAGCGGGGGGTACCGGGGAGCTGTTTTTT

D: NA
size: NA
J: TRBJ2-5
V: TRBV7-9
CDR3: CAAHLGGQETQYF
DNA: TGTGCCGCCCACCTCGGGGGACAAGAGACCCAGTACTTC

D: NA
size: NA
J: TRBJ1-3
V: TRBV9
CDR3: CASSVSTGISGNTIYF
DNA: TGTGCCAGCAGCGTATCCACAGGGATCTCTGGAAACACCATATATTTT

D: TRBD1
size: NA
J: TRBJ2-1
V: TRBV28
CDR3: CASRSGQGLYNEQFF
DNA: TGTGCCAGCAGATCTGGACAGGGGTTATACAATGAGCAGTTCTTC

D: NA
size: NA
J: TRBJ2-3
V: TRBV29-1
CDR3: CSVVSTDTQYF
DNA: TGCAGCGTTGTCAGCACAGATACGCAGTATTTT

D: NA
size: NA
J: TRBJ2-3
V: TRBV10-3
CDR3: CAISDRGASFTDTQYF
DNA: TGTGCCATCAGTGATCGGGGGGCGAGTTTCACAGATACGCAGTATTTT

D: NA
size: NA
J: TRBJ2-5
V: TRBV29-1
CDR3: CSVEEEDETQYF
DNA: TGCAGCGTTGAAGAGGAGGATGAGACCCAGTACTTC

D: NA
size: NA
J: TRBJ2-3
V: TRBV10-3
CDR3: CAISAGLSTDTQYF
DNA: TGTGCCATCAGTGCAGGACTAAGCACAGATACGCAGTATTTT

D: TRBD2
size: once
J: TRBJ2-1
V: TRBV19
CDR3: CASTELASSYNEQFF
DNA: TGTGCCAGTACCGAACTAGCGAGTTCCTACAATGAGCAGTTCTTC

D: TRBD1
size: NA
J: TRBJ1-5
V: TRBV5-6
CDR3: CASSGRGTGGFWSNQPQHF
DNA: TGTGCCAGCAGCGGGAGGGGGACAGGGGGATTTTGGAGCAATCAGCCCCAGCATTTT

D: NA
size: few
J: TRBJ1-5
V: TRBV4-1
CDR3: CASSIQERGQPQHF
DNA: TGCGCCAGCAGCATACAAGAACGGGGTCAGCCCCAGCATTTT

D: TRBD2
size: NA
J: TRBJ2-1
V: TRBV27
CDR3: CASREAGGPNEQFF
DNA: TGTGCCAGCAGAGAGGCGGGGGGGCCGAATGAGCAGTTCTTC

D: NA
size: NA
J: TRBJ1-1
V: TRBV5-3
CDR3: CARRARGNTEAFF
DNA: TGTGCCAGAAGGGCTCGGGGAAACACTGAAGCTTTCTTT

D: NA
size: NA
J: TRBJ1-2
V: TRBV6-5
CDR3: CASSYSLSGNYGYTF
DNA: TGTGCCAGCAGTTACTCGCTGTCTGGCAACTATGGCTACACCTTC

D: TRBD1
size: NA
J: TRBJ1-2
V: TRBV7-9
CDR3: CASSPGTGGHRGYGYTF
DNA: TGTGCCAGCAGCCCCGGGACAGGGGGCCATCGGGGCTATGGCTACACCTTC

D: NA
size: NA
J: TRBJ2-7
V: TRBV6-5
CDR3: CASNGPRGEQYF
DNA: TGTGCCAGCAACGGGCCCCGAGGTGAGCAGTACTTC

D: NA
size: NA
J: TRBJ1-1
V: TRBV4-3
CDR3: CASSQQDSGARGAFF
DNA: TGCGCCAGCAGCCAACAAGATAGTGGGGCCCGGGGCGCTTTCTTT

D: TRBD1
size: NA
J: TRBJ1-1
V: TRBV7-8
CDR3: CASSVDRGFRAEAFF
DNA: TGTGCCAGCAGCGTCGACAGGGGTTTTAGGGCTGAAGCTTTCTTT

D: TRBD1
size: NA
J: TRBJ2-3
V: TRBV5-1
CDR3: CASGTGQLSTDTQYF
DNA: TGCGCCAGCGGAACGGGACAGTTAAGCACAGATACGCAGTATTTT

D: NA
size: NA
J: TRBJ1-1
V: TRBV4-3
CDR3: CASSQDREAENTEAFF
DNA: TGCGCCAGCAGCCAAGATCGTGAGGCGGAGAACACTGAAGCTTTCTTT

D: NA
size: NA
J: TRBJ1-1
V: TRBV30
CDR3: CAWRGGGAVTEAFF
DNA: TGTGCCTGGAGAGGGGGGGGCGCGGTCACTGAAGCTTTCTTT

D: NA
size: once
J: TRBJ1-5
V: TRBV19
CDR3: CASSKEDSNQPQHF
DNA: TGTGCCAGTAGTAAGGAGGATAGCAATCAGCCCCAGCATTTT

D: TRBD2
size: once
J: TRBJ2-1
V: TRBV4-3
CDR3: CASSQTTSGEYNEQFF
DNA: TGCGCCAGCAGCCAAACGACTAGCGGGGAATACAATGAGCAGTTCTTC

D: TRBD2
size: NA
J: TRBJ2-3
V: TRBV11-3
CDR3: CASSSRGSGGTDTQYF
DNA: TGTGCCAGCAGCTCCCGGGGTAGCGGGGGCACAGATACGCAGTATTTT

D: TRBD1
size: NA
J: TRBJ2-5
V: TRBV19
CDR3: CASQDRGGETQYF
DNA: TGTGCCAGTCAAGACAGGGGGGGAGAGACCCAGTACTTC

D: NA
size: few
J: TRBJ1-1
V: TRBV28
CDR3: CASIPISGRVTEAFF
DNA: TGTGCCAGCATCCCCATTTCAGGGAGGGTCACTGAAGCTTTCTTT

D: TRBD2
size: NA
J: TRBJ2-7
V: TRBV27
CDR3: CASRRIGGGRGEQYF
DNA: TGTGCCAGCAGACGAATCGGGGGGGGCAGGGGCGAGCAGTACTTC

D: NA
size: NA
J: TRBJ2-2
V: TRBV11-2
CDR3: CASSFPTPTGELFF
DNA: TGTGCCAGCAGCTTTCCGACTCCGACCGGGGAGCTGTTTTTT

D: TRBD1
size: once
J: TRBJ1-5
V: TRBV27
CDR3: CASRRGQASNQPQHF
DNA: TGTGCCAGCCGTCGGGGACAGGCTAGCAATCAGCCCCAGCATTTT

D: TRBD1
size: NA
J: TRBJ2-3
V: TRBV7-9
CDR3: CASSLADRDPTDTQYF
DNA: TGTGCCAGCAGCTTAGCGGACAGGGACCCCACAGATACGCAGTATTTT

D: NA
size: NA
J: TRBJ2-1
V: TRBV4-2
CDR3: CASSPDDNEQFF
DNA: TGTGCCAGCAGCCCAGACGACAATGAGCAGTTCTTC

D: NA
size: NA
J: TRBJ1-6
V: TRBV5-6
CDR3: CASSLAEELHF
DNA: TGTGCCAGCAGCTTGGCTGAAGAGCTCCACTTT

D: TRBD2
size: NA
J: TRBJ2-1
V: TRBV7-3
CDR3: CASSPRLAHEQFF
DNA: TGTGCCAGCAGCCCGCGACTAGCTCATGAGCAGTTCTTC

D: NA
size: once
J: TRBJ2-7
V: TRBV5-1
CDR3: CASSPLRGYEQYF
DNA: TGCGCCAGCAGCCCCCTGCGGGGTTACGAGCAGTACTTC

D: TRBD1
size: NA
J: TRBJ2-7
V: TRBV4-1
CDR3: CASSQPGQTYEQYF
DNA: TGCGCCAGCAGCCAACCGGGACAGACCTACGAGCAGTACTTC

D: TRBD2
size: NA
J: TRBJ2-1
V: TRBV4-1
CDR3: CASSSSGVQFF
DNA: TGCGCCAGCAGCTCAAGCGGGGTACAATTCTTC

D: TRBD1
size: once
J: TRBJ2-3
V: TRBV11-2
CDR3: CASSQGAGTQYF
DNA: TGTGCCAGCAGCCAGGGGGCGGGTACGCAGTATTTT

D: TRBD2
size: NA
J: TRBJ2-3
V: TRBV7-9
CDR3: CASSTRTSGGADTQYF
DNA: TGTGCCAGCAGCACGAGGACTAGCGGGGGGGCAGATACGCAGTATTTT

D: NA
size: NA
J: TRBJ1-6
V: TRBV7-3
CDR3: CASSLGTYNSPLHF
DNA: TGTGCCAGCAGCTTAGGGACCTATAATTCACCCCTCCACTTT

D: TRBD1
size: NA
J: TRBJ2-7
V: TRBV6-5
CDR3: CASRVTGGEQYF
DNA: TGTGCCAGCAGGGTGACAGGGGGCGAGCAGTACTTC

D: TRBD2
size: NA
J: TRBJ2-2
V: TRBV9
CDR3: CASSVLAGGRTGELFF
DNA: TGTGCCAGCAGCGTCCTAGCGGGGGGGCGCACCGGGGAGCTGTTTTTT

D: NA
size: NA
J: TRBJ1-4
V: TRBV5-1
CDR3: CASSSGRTNEKLFF
DNA: TGCGCCAGCAGCTCCGGACGGACTAATGAAAAACTGTTTTTT

D: NA
size: NA
J: TRBJ1-2
V: TRBV10-3
CDR3: CAISDLTVPNYGYTF
DNA: TGTGCCATCAGTGATCTGACAGTCCCTAACTATGGCTACACCTTC

D: NA
size: NA
J: TRBJ1-3
V: TRBV19
CDR3: CASIAGHRSSGNTIYF
DNA: TGTGCCAGTATAGCGGGACACAGGAGCTCTGGAAACACCATATATTTT

D: NA
size: NA
J: TRBJ2-1
V: TRBV5-6
CDR3: CASSSAGGGTYNEQFF
DNA: TGTGCCAGCAGCTCCGCTGGCGGGGGCACCTACAATGAGCAGTTCTTC

D: TRBD2
size: NA
J: TRBJ2-3
V: TRBV6-1
CDR3: CASSEKRGYIDTQYF
DNA: TGTGCCAGCAGTGAAAAGCGGGGTTACATAGATACGCAGTATTTT